The entry below describes one T cell receptor beta chain. Its antigen remains unidentified. The data were taken from a study of CD8 T cells in ankylosing spondylitis. Points from the study as a whole: Significant enrichment of disease-linked clones was reportedly seen in matched ankylosing spondylitis synovial fluid. Ankylosing spondylitis blood seemed to carry a telltale TCR beta motif made of roughly eight highly homologous variants.

TCRdb used MiXCR to reprocess the 5' RACE reads, holding one entry per CDR3 protein. The table shows some 400,000 distinct CDR3 sequences, with approximately 20% occurring only once. This CDR3 is built from 14 residues. Germline lookup yields CDR1 SQVTM and CDR2 ANQGSEA. Trimming removed 1 base from V and 4 bases from J, with 13 bases in between. The source is a male donor with ankylosing spondylitis. Sequencing used blood, either unsorted or a sorted T cell fraction (not recorded which). This chain joins TRBV29-1 and TRBJ2-5, with a possible D match to TRBD1 (5 bases). DNA for the CDR3: TGCAGCGTTGAAGTGTGGCAGGGTGTAGAGACCCAGTACTTC. It codes for CSVEVWQGVETQYF.